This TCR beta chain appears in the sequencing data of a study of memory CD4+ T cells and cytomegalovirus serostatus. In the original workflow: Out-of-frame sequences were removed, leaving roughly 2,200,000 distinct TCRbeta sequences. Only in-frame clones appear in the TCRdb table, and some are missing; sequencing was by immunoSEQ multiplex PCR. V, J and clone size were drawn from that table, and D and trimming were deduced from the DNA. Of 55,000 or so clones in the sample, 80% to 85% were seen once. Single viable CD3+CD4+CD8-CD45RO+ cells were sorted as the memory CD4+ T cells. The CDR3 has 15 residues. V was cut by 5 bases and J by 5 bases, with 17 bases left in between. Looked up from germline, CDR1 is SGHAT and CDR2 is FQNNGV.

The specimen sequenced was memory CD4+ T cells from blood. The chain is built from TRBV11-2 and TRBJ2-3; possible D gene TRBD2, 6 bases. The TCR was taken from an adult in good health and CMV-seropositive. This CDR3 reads CASSPSGRWGDTQYF. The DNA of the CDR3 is TGTGCCAGCAGCCCCTCCGGGAGATGGGGAGATACGCAGTATTTT.